The present TCR beta chain was sequenced within a study of T-cell memory formation after mild COVID-19. V lost 2 bases to trimming and J lost 7 bases; unmatched junction nucleotides: 6. Looked up from germline, CDR1 is MNHEY and CDR2 is SVGAGI. This CDR3 contains 16 residues. MiXCR was run by TCRdb on the 5' RACE reads, yielding one entry per CDR3 protein. Of approximately 150,000 distinct CDR3 sequences in the sample, over 10% were seen once. The table lists this clonotype with a few counts. The chain uses TRBV6-5 and TRBJ1-6; 9 bases map to TRBD1. Material for sequencing was PBMCs or a T cell subset sorted from them (not recorded which). The sequence was obtained from a man younger than 35 who had mild COVID-19 (a few samples of this study predate the infection). Cell type and time point are not known. The CDR3 protein is CASSYMVQGANSPLHF. CDR3 nucleotides: TGTGCCAGCAGTTACATGGTACAGGGGGCAAATTCACCCCTCCACTTT.